This TCR beta chain was retrieved from a study of blood T cell repertoires in COVID-19. This clone was counted between two and nine times. Germline assignment: CDR1 MDHEN and CDR2 SYDVKM. Trimming left V 4 bases short and J 3 bases short, with 6 bases between. CDR3 length: 12 amino acids. The authors' processing: For nucleated cells, counts were estimated from reference gene primer amplification. TCRdb keeps only in-frame clones here, not all; method: immunoSEQ multiplex PCR. The V and J calls and the clone size are those of that table, but D and trimming were determined from the DNA. There are about 100,000 clones in the sample; less than 85% occur only once, and 1.5% to 2% lies in the top ten.

This TCR was sampled from a woman in her 70s with active or convalescent COVID-19. Sequencing input: peripheral blood. This chain uses TRBV28 with TRBJ1-1; D is possibly TRBD1 (6 bases). CDR3 nucleotides: TGTGCCAGCAGTTCAGGGGACACTGAAGCTTTCTTT. Translation: CASSSGDTEAFF.